This paragraph covers one TCR beta chain sequence. Its specificity is unknown. The CDR3 is 12 amino acids. CDR1 is GTSNPN and CDR2 is SVGIG in the germline V gene (reference sequence). V gave up 4 bases and J gave up 6 bases, with 11 bases separating them. The data belong to a study of spatial heterogeneity in lung cancer. Study-wide results and caveats: Higher tumor mutation counts went along with higher counts of expanded intratumoral alpha and beta TCRs. Tallies of expanded TCRs, which were sorted into ubiquitous and regional groups, correlated with counts of ubiquitous and regional nonsynonymous mutations, respectively.

A single record per CDR3 protein comes from TCRdb applying MiXCR to the 5' RACE reads. The data contain 15,000 to 20,000 distinct CDR3 sequences, approximately 6.2% of them singletons. Time point denoted: sample taken at primary tumor resection. Patients with untreated early-stage non-small cell lung cancer, numbering 72, were the donors. The V and J genes are TRBV30 and TRBJ2-3; D is possibly TRBD1 or TRBD2 (5 bases each). This sequence originates from a male donor with early-stage non-small cell lung cancer. The sample consisted of lung tumor tissue, taken at surgery. The CDR3, as DNA: TGTGCCTGGAACGGGGCAGGGGATACGCAGTATTTT. Encoded protein: CAWNGAGDTQYF.